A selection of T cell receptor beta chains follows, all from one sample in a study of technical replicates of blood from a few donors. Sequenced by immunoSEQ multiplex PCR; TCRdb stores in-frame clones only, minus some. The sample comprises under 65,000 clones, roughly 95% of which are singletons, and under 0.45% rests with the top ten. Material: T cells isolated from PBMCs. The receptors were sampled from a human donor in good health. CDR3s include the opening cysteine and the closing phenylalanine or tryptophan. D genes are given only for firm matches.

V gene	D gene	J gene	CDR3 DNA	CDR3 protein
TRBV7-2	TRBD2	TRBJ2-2	TGTGCCAGCAGCCTCCTTAGCGGGGCGGCCGGGGAGCTGTTTTTT	CASSLLSGAAGELFF
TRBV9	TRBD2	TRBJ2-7	TGTGCCAGCAGCGCTGGGACTAGCGTGTACGAGCAGTACTTC	CASSAGTSVYEQYF
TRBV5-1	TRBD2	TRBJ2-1	TGCGCCAGCAGCTCCCGGACTAGCCCTAATGAGCAGTTCTTC	CASSSRTSPNEQFF
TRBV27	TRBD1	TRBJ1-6	TGTGCCAGCAGTTCGACAGGGTCAGATTCACCCCTCCACTTT	CASSSTGSDSPLHF
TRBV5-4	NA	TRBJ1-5	TGTGCCAGCAGCTCGGGTCCTTCTCCTAATCAGCCCCAGCATTTT	CASSSGPSPNQPQHF
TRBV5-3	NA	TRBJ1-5	TGTGCCAGAAGCTTCGGACTGCTCAATCAGCCCCAGCATTTT	CARSFGLLNQPQHF
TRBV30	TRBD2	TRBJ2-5	TGTGCCTGGAGTCCCTCTAGCGGTCAAGAGACCCAGTACTTC	CAWSPSSGQETQYF
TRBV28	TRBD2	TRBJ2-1	TGTGCCAGCAGATTAGCGGGAGACACGAATGAGCAGTTCTTC	CASRLAGDTNEQFF
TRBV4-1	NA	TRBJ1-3	TGCGCCAGCAGCCAAGATCTAGACTCTGGAAACACCATATATTTT	CASSQDLDSGNTIYF
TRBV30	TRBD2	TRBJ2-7	TGTGCCTGGAGTAGGACTAGCGGATACGAGCAGTACTTC	CAWSRTSGYEQYF